A single sample is the source of the 9 T cell receptor beta chains below, sequenced in a study of blood T cells in healthy people across ages. The use of a sample-barcoded 5' primer and a J-beta primer mix characterized a second PCR of about 7 to 12 cycles. Using its own MiXCR run on the 5' RACE reads, TCRdb lists one record per CDR3 protein. The table has nearly 800,000 distinct CDR3 sequences, about 61% seen once. The sequenced material came from blood. The receptors shown here come from a man in his forties in good health.

This clonotype has a handful of counts. The V gene is TRBV24-1, the J gene TRBJ2-1; possible D gene TRBD2, 6 bases. Trimming removed 0 bases from V and 6 bases from J, with 14 bases in between. The length of the CDR3 is 16 residues. The germline gives CDR1 KGHDR, CDR2 SFDVKD. The CDR3 protein is CATSDLHVGGSNEQFF. Here the CDR3 DNA reads TGTGCCACCAGTGATTTGCATGTTGGGGGGAGCAATGAGCAGTTCTTC.

This clonotype was counted between two and nine times. The rearrangement uses TRBV25-1 and TRBJ2-4, with D possibly being TRBD2 (6 bases). The J call is doubtful: the DNA matches TRBJ2-7 better. Germline V CDR1 and CDR2: MGHDK, SYGVNS. This CDR3 is built from 15 residues. The CDR3 coding sequence is TGTGCCAGCAGTGCTGCGGGGCCCCACCTCTACGAGCAGTACTTC. It codes for CASSAAGPHLYEQYF.

The chain links TRBV28 to TRBJ2-1; 12 bases match TRBD2. Germline V CDR1 and CDR2: MDHEN, SYDVKM. The length of the CDR3 is 18 residues. V trimming: 1 base; J trimming: 5 bases; junction bases outside the gene matches: 9. The CDR3 region is CASSLSPSGGVGDNEQFF. For the CDR3, the DNA is TGTGCCAGCAGTTTATCGCCTAGCGGGGGGGTTGGGGACAATGAGCAGTTCTTC.

This chain joins TRBV20-1 and TRBJ2-7; 13 bases are shared with TRBD2. This CDR3 comprises 18 residues. CDR1 and CDR2 (germline): DFQATT, SNEGSKA (reference sequence). The trim removed 5 bases at V and 1 base at J, leaving 14 bases unmatched. DNA for the CDR3: TGCAGTGCTTTGCCCCCCGGACTAGCGGGAGTAAGGTCCTACGAGCAGTACTTC. Protein: CSALPPGLAGVRSYEQYF.

The gene calls are TRBV27 and TRBJ1-2; TRBD1 aligns across 10 bases. CDR3 size: 15 residues. Per germline, CDR1 MNHEY and CDR2 SMNVEV (reference sequence). V was pared by 2 bases and J by 6 bases, with 6 bases of the junction left unmatched. CDR3 region: CASSLSMGQGNGYTF. CDR3 sequence (DNA): TGTGCCAGCAGTTTAAGTATGGGACAGGGGAATGGCTACACCTTC.

The chain employs TRBV4-2 and TRBJ1-2; TRBD1 aligns across 8 bases. This CDR3 contains 15 residues. The V segment lost 2 bases and the J segment 7 bases; nucleotides outside the gene matches: 9. Germline V gene data show CDR1 as LGHNA and CDR2 as YNFKEQ. The CDR3 DNA reads TGTGCCAGCAGCCAATGGACAGGGAATGTCGGTGGCTACACCTTC. Encoded protein: CASSQWTGNVGGYTF.

The J gene is TRBJ1-1, the V gene TRBV21-1; the tabulated D call, TRBD1, remains unverified against the DNA. TRBV21-1 corresponds to a pseudogene. This CDR3 comprises 16 residues. CDR3 residues: CASSKGIPGELAEAFF. The DNA for the CDR3 is TGTGCCAGCAGCAAAGGGATTCCAGGGGAATTGGCTGAAGCTTTCTTT.

A single count supports this clonotype. The chain carries TRBV7-7 and TRBJ2-7, with 10 positions matching TRBD2. The DNA matches TRBJ2-5 better at its end, which makes the J call doubtful. Per germline, CDR1 SSHAT and CDR2 FNYEAQ (reference sequence). The length of the CDR3 is 15 residues. CDR3 residues: CASGKSGGARETQYF. CDR3 coding DNA: TGTGCTAGCGGGAAAAGCGGGGGGGCTCGAGAGACCCAGTACTTC.

This clonotype was seen a single time. J is TRBJ2-4 and V is TRBV11-1, with D perhaps TRBD1 (6 bases). The assigned J gene may be wrong: the sequence end matches TRBJ2-7 better. The CDR3 sequence is 16 residues long. Germline V CDR1 and CDR2: SGHAT, FQDESV (reference sequence). The CDR3 loop reads CASSFHAAEQGNEQYF. The CDR3 DNA follows: TGTGCCAGCAGCTTCCACGCGGCCGAGCAGGGGAACGAGCAGTACTTC.